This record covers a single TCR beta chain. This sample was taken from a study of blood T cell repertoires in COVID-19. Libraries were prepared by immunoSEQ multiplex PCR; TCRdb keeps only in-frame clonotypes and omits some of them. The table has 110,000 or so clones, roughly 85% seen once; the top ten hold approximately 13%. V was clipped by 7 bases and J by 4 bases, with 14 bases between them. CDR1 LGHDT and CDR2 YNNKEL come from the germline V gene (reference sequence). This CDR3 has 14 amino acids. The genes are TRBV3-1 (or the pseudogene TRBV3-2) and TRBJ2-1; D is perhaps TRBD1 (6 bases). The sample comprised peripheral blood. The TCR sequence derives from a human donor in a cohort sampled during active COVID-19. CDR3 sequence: CASTLQGSYNEQFF. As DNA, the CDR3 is TGTGCCAGCACCCTACAGGGTTCTTACAATGAGCAGTTCTTC.